The T cell receptor (beta chain) under discussion was sequenced for a study of persistence of HIV-infected CD4 T cells. The CDR3 loop spans 14 amino acids. The V gene lost 5 bases and the J gene lost 10 bases, with 18 bases spanning the gap. Germline V CDR1 and CDR2: ENHRY, SYGVKD. By sample fraction, this clone is large. Its target is not known. Stimulation used approximately 9.5 ug/mL lysate from CMV-infected fibroblasts. Sorting selected CD4+ T cells upregulating both CD40 ligand and CD69. Adults with HIV-1 started suppressive ART while chronically infected. PBMCs were depleted of CD8+ T cells before stimulation. Anti-CD28/CD49d costimulation, CD40-blocking antibody and enfuvirtide were given to CD8-depleted PBMCs for 15 to 20 hours. Sequencing used immunoSEQ version 4 in survey mode. Genomic DNA was diluted to 10 ng/uL, up to roughly 1 ug per sample. Libraries were prepared by immunoSEQ multiplex PCR; TCRdb keeps only in-frame clonotypes and omits some of them. The table shows about 7,500 clones, with less than 70% occurring only once.

Here the sequenced sample was CD4+ T cells sorted from PBMCs after approximately 19-hour stimulation, taken from a patient who received antiretroviral therapy. The chain couples TRBV10-3 to TRBJ2-1; tentative D call: TRBD2 (5 bases). The TCR was taken from an adult man with HIV who was CMV-seropositive. The CDR3 sequence: CAISPPPPTGEQFF. DNA of the CDR3: TGTGCCATCAGTCCACCCCCCCCTACGGGGGAGCAGTTCTTC.